A selection of T cell receptor beta chains follows, all from one sample in a study of a mutant IDH1 vaccine in newly diagnosed glioma. Profiling relied on immunoSEQ multiplex PCR, and the TCRdb table lists in-frame clones only, not all of them. The table has 50,000 to 70,000 clones, about 81% seen once. These receptors' targets are unknown. The sample consisted of PBMCs, taken from a glioma patient whose treatment included an IDH1 peptide vaccine. Receptors were obtained from a woman in her forties with glioma. Some clones in this sample may be carry-over from other donors' samples. Each CDR3 is given with its conserved first and last residue. D genes are given only for firm matches. Clone size appears in some rows only: once, few, many, or a class for an expanded clone.

D,V,J,size,DNA,CDR3
.,TRBV7-8,TRBJ1-3,.,TGTGCCAGCAGGAAACAGGGTTGGGGGGACACCATATATTTT,CASRKQGWGDTIYF
.,TRBV10-3,TRBJ1-1,.,TGTGCCATCAGCCAAGGGTTGGACACTGAAGCTTTCTTT,CAISQGLDTEAFF
.,TRBV18,TRBJ2-5,few,TGTGCCAGCTCACCAGAATTCGGGACCCAGTACTTC,CASSPEFGTQYF
.,TRBV27,TRBJ1-1,.,TGTGCCAGCAGGTGGAGAGGAGGGACCACTGAAGCTTTCTTT,CASRWRGGTTEAFF
.,TRBV7-2,TRBJ2-7,.,TGTGCCAGCAGTCCCGGGGGGCGCCGCTCCTACGAGCAGTACTTC,CASSPGGRRSYEQYF
TRBD2,TRBV7-9,TRBJ2-7,.,TGTGCCAGCAGCCCTCTAGCGGGGCAGAGCTCCTACGAGCAGTACTTC,CASSPLAGQSSYEQYF
TRBD2,TRBV30,TRBJ2-1,.,TGTGCCTGGGGCCGGGGGGGCAATGAGCAGTTCTTC,CAWGRGGNEQFF
TRBD1,TRBV4-3,TRBJ1-1,.,TGCGCCAGCAGCCGAGGACAGGGCACTGAAGCTTTCTTT,CASSRGQGTEAFF
.,TRBV2,TRBJ2-3,.,TGTGCCAGCAGTGTCGGACGGAGTCCTAGCACAGATACGCAGTATTTT,CASSVGRSPSTDTQYF
TRBD1,TRBV6-1,TRBJ2-7,.,TGTGCCAGCAGTGTGAAGGGGGCTCTCTCCTACGAGCAGTACTTC,CASSVKGALSYEQYF
.,TRBV19,TRBJ2-1,.,TGTGCCAGTACGAGGACAACTCTCTACAATGAGCAGTTCTTC,CASTRTTLYNEQFF
.,TRBV6-5,TRBJ2-7,.,TGTGCCAGCAGGACAGATCCTTCCTACGAGCAGTACTTC,CASRTDPSYEQYF
TRBD1,TRBV9,TRBJ1-2,.,TGTGCCAGCAGCGTATCTGGACAGGGGAACTATGGCTACACCTTC,CASSVSGQGNYGYTF
TRBD2,TRBV5-1,TRBJ2-1,.,TGCGCCAGCAGCCAACTAGCGGCCAAACCCCTCAATGAGCAGTTCTTC,CASSQLAAKPLNEQFF
.,TRBV30,TRBJ2-6,.,TGTGCCTGGAGTGTCCTGACGACCGGGGCCAACGTCCTGACTTTC,CAWSVLTTGANVLTF
.,TRBV9,TRBJ2-2,.,TGTGCCAGCAGCAGCGGGTACACCGGGGAGCTGTTTTTT,CASSSGYTGELFF
TRBD1,TRBV5-5,TRBJ2-7,few,TGTGCCAGCAGCTTGGAATGGACAGGGTTCTACGAGCAGTACTTC,CASSLEWTGFYEQYF
TRBD1,TRBV9,TRBJ1-1,.,TGTGCCAGCAGCGTAGACCTTCGGGGACAGGGGGCTGATGAAGCTTTCTTT,CASSVDLRGQGADEAFF
TRBD1,TRBV27,TRBJ2-3,.,TGTGCCAGCAGCTGGGGACAGACTAGCACAGATACGCAGTATTTT,CASSWGQTSTDTQYF
.,TRBV9,TRBJ1-2,.,TGTGCCAGCAGCGTGACCGGGCCGGCGAATGGCTACACCTTC,CASSVTGPANGYTF
.,TRBV6-5,TRBJ1-2,.,TGTGCCAGCAGTACGACAGCCTCGGGCTATGGCTACACCTTC,CASSTTASGYGYTF
.,TRBV4-3,TRBJ1-2,.,TGCGCCAGCAGCCAACTGGGAGGGGTGGGCTACACCTTC,CASSQLGGVGYTF
.,TRBV9,TRBJ1-1,.,TGTGCCAGCAGCGTAGAAGGGTCGGGCACTGAAGCTTTCTTT,CASSVEGSGTEAFF
.,TRBV9,TRBJ2-1,.,TGTGCCAGCAGCGTAGACGGGGTGACCTACAATGAGCAGTTCTTC,CASSVDGVTYNEQFF
TRBD1,TRBV12-5,TRBJ1-2,once,TGTGCTAGTGGTTTCCCGGGACAGGGGGCGGGTGGCTACACCTTC,CASGFPGQGAGGYTF
TRBD1,TRBV11-2,TRBJ2-5,.,TGTGCCAGCAGGCGGACAGGGGGGCAAGAGACCCAGTACTTC,CASRRTGGQETQYF
TRBD1,TRBV7-9,TRBJ2-7,.,TGTGCCAGCAGCCCTCTGGGACAGGGGGTACCGGGCTTTGAGCAGTACTTC,CASSPLGQGVPGFEQYF
.,TRBV7-9,TRBJ2-7,.,TGTGCCACGCGGGGACAGAATCACTACGAGCAGTACTTC,CATRGQNHYEQYF
.,TRBV18,TRBJ1-2,.,TGTGCCAGCTCCACGAGCAGAGACTATGGCTACACCTTC,CASSTSRDYGYTF
TRBD2,TRBV5-1,TRBJ2-3,.,TGCGCCAGCAGCTTGTCGGTCGGGGGGTTGCTGGATACGCAGTATTTT,CASSLSVGGLLDTQYF
.,TRBV18,TRBJ2-5,.,TGTGCCAGCTCACCACCGTCTATGGGAGAGACCCAGTACTTC,CASSPPSMGETQYF
TRBD2,TRBV7-2,TRBJ2-7,.,TGTGCCAGCAGCTTTGTCAGCGGGGGGTCCTACGAGCAGTACTTC,CASSFVSGGSYEQYF
.,TRBV7-9,TRBJ1-2,.,TGTGCCAGCAGCCCGGACAACTATGGCTACACCTTC,CASSPDNYGYTF
.,TRBV6-1,TRBJ1-5,.,TGTGCCAGCAGGAAGGACGGGAATAGCAATCAGCCCCAGCATTTT,CASRKDGNSNQPQHF
.,TRBV10-1,TRBJ2-1,.,TGCGCCAGCTCCTATTCCCGGATCTACAATGAGCAGTTCTTC,CASSYSRIYNEQFF
.,TRBV5-1,TRBJ2-1,.,TGCGCCAGCAGAACGGACTTCCCGCCCAATGAGCAGTTCTTC,CASRTDFPPNEQFF
.,TRBV19,TRBJ1-2,.,TGTGCCTACAGGGATCCCTATGGCTACACCTTC,CAYRDPYGYTF
TRBD1,TRBV5-4,TRBJ1-6,.,TGTGCCAGCAGCCACACAGGGGTCACGGCGAATTCACCCCTCCACTTT,CASSHTGVTANSPLHF
TRBD1,TRBV7-9,TRBJ2-1,.,TGTGCCAGCATCATGGATGGGTTTCGGGACAGGGGAATCGATGAGCAGTTCTTC,CASIMDGFRDRGIDEQFF
.,TRBV5-4,TRBJ2-5,.,TGTGCCAGCAGCCCCCACGACAGATTTCAAGAGACCCAGTACTTC,CASSPHDRFQETQYF
.,TRBV7-9,TRBJ1-5,.,TGTGCCCGCTGGGTTGGGGAGGCCAGACAGCCCCAGCATTTT,CARWVGEARQPQHF
.,TRBV2,TRBJ2-5,once,TGTGCCAGCACTATTGGGGGCCGAAGGGAGACCCAGTACTTC,CASTIGGRRETQYF
.,TRBV7-9,TRBJ1-2,.,TGTGCCAGCAGCTTATCAGCGGCTGGGTACTATGGCTACACCTTC,CASSLSAAGYYGYTF